This T cell receptor (beta chain) was recorded in a study of cytomegalovirus exposure and HLA in healthy donors (dated by TCRdb to about 2017). With regard to the full study: An earlier analysis of roughly 610 of the donors reported 250 to 300 Gb of sequence data and approximately 120 million unique TCR beta sequences obtained from around 180 million T cells. An early release covering more than 500 HLA-typed donors comprised approximately 300 gigabases of sequencing data and tens of millions of unique TCR sequences. The genetic ancestry cluster associated with self-reported Caucasian donors included approximately 85% of the 300 to 450 genotyped donors. The study aimed to test whether cataloging public T cell receptors could reveal signatures of past pathogen exposure. The study profiled the T cell repertoires of some 610 subjects by immunosequencing and related them to cytomegalovirus serostatus. In addition to the first cohort of roughly 700 subjects, a separate validation cohort of 130 or so different subjects was used. To predict cytomegalovirus infection status, the study combined high-throughput TCR immunosequencing, statistical association of individual TCRs with disease status, and machine learning. A later analysis re-examined previously published TCR beta repertoires from around 670 donors and added high-resolution HLA genotyping to investigate patterns of TCR occurrence. In the later analysis, no new phenotypic data were used to find candidate immune exposures; instead, reliance was placed on TCR beta sequences and their occurrence across donors. An earlier analysis of 500 to 650 of the donors applied high-throughput TCR beta sequencing to assess whether each TCR beta V gene segment acted as functional or pseudogenic. Donor age, sex, ethnicity and CMV serostatus were compiled together with the repertoire data. In a later genetic analysis, genome-wide SNP genotypes for about 60% of the 666 donors were used, and that subset was treated as a discovery cohort. Every discovery cohort repertoire had been produced on one sequencing platform. HLA typing included class I and class II loci at four-digit resolution. The number of typed donors differed by locus: roughly 629-640 for A, B, C, DRB1 and DQB1; 522 for DQA1; approximately 610 for DPA1; and roughly 450 for DPB1. Because of strong linkage in the cohort, roughly five DR-DQ haplotypes were treated as single units for association and clustering. Among almost 400 genotyped donors of the cohort, an average of 235,054 unique TCR beta nucleotide sequences were sequenced per donor, roughly 20% of them non-productive.

Library construction relied on the immunoSEQ multiplex PCR assay. For the multiplex PCR, a mixture combining 60 forward primers for TCR Vbeta segments and 13 reverse primers for TCR Jbeta segments was used. A multiplex PCR assay on genomic DNA amplified the CDR3 region of rearranged TCR beta genes. The Illumina HiSeq System was used to sequence the amplified TCR beta libraries as 87-base-pair reads. Per the original workflow: In a later analysis, tens of millions of unique TCR beta chains were counted across the 500 to 850 repertoires, and approximately 11 million of these chains were shared by at least two donors. Raw reads were error-corrected and collapsed into unique sequences with a nearest-neighbor algorithm that merged closely related sequences to remove PCR and sequencing errors. To assign V, D and J gene segments, CDR3 sequences were aligned to IMGT reference sequences. For a sequence to be retained, at least a six-nucleotide match to both a V gene segment and a J gene segment was required. Rearrangements were classified as productive when the CDR3 lacked stop codons and remained in frame with V and J, and all other rearrangements were classified as non-productive. Following IMGT convention, CDR3 was defined as the stretch from the second conserved V-encoded cysteine to the conserved J-encoded phenylalanine. The earlier analysis of approximately 590 of the donors excluded any sequence lacking an unambiguous match to a single V gene segment. In an earlier analysis of approximately 610 of the donors, V segments were called functional above 56.7% productive rearrangements and were called segregating when the between-donor standard deviation exceeded 5%. A statistical classification framework was developed to diagnose cytomegalovirus status using the catalog of TCR beta chain sequences. V and J gene assignment, in a later analysis, came from comparing TCR nucleotide sequences with IMGT/GENE-DB human TR gene sequences. In a later analysis, CDR3 sequences and most-parsimonious VDJ recombination scenarios were assigned using the TCRdist pipeline. In a later analysis, each TCR beta chain was defined by its CDR3 amino acid sequence together with its V-gene family, and reads without a unique V-gene family were excluded. A later analysis removed 500 to 650 highly shared, low-generation-probability nucleotide sequences to deal with suspected cross-contamination and a sequencing artifact. A later analysis calculated a clonal expansion index for each public chain from normalized within-repertoire ranks of inferred template counts. In a later analysis, generation probabilities were computed using a VDJ recombination model fitted to out-of-frame rearrangements, and the results were checked against IGoR. In a later analysis, TCR-TCR, TCR-HLA and TCR-CMV co-occurrence was scored with hypergeometric tests, and a repertoire-size bias correction was applied to TCR pairs. A later analysis estimated false discovery rates by permuting HLA or CMV assignments 20 times. In a later analysis, co-occurring TCRs were grouped with DBSCAN, and TCRdist sequence similarity was added when clustering was performed within HLA-allele-positive subsets. For co-occurrence clustering, repertoires with fewer than 30,000 or more than 120,000 public chains were excluded, along with 4 to 6 repertoires with anomalous nucleotide sharing. TCRdb carries this immuneACCESS record with in-frame sequences only. Its versions omit some clonotypes, under half of them owing to an unresolved V gene in the studies checked, with the rest unexplained. V and J calls and clone size follow that table, whereas D and trimming were derived from the DNA. This sample holds 30,000 to 40,000 clones; roughly 80% were observed only once. In total, the top ten clones hold under 12% of the sample.

In total, more than 500 healthy bone marrow donors made up the cohort. All cohort members were sampled while nominally healthy, although unrecorded immune exposures were likely present. The donor was CMV seropositive and belonged to the group of over 250 seropositive cohort members. A peripheral blood sample was provided by each donor, and peripheral blood mononuclear cells were used for TCR beta sequencing. Genomic DNA extraction from the blood cell samples was performed with the Qiagen DNeasy Blood Extraction Kit. With regard to this clone: The antigen it recognizes is unknown. No qualities accompany the bases; no much larger clone lies one base away.

Broader findings and caveats from the paper: Some IMGT-functional V segments, including TRBV6-2 and TRBV6-3, could not be told apart with the 87-base-pair reads, so those segments were excluded. The classifier was reported to diagnose cytomegalovirus status with high specificity and sensitivity in both the original and validation cohorts. Sequencing depth was assumed to be roughly uniform across donors in the presence/absence analyses, though that assumption may not hold. A later genetic analysis associated a missense DCLRE1C variant with V-gene and J-gene trimming of TCR beta chains, and an independent cohort replicated the association. In vitro tests confirmed that a few of the cytomegalovirus-associated TCR beta chains recognize cytomegalovirus antigens. In a later analysis, most CMV-associated TCR beta chains were found to appear HLA-restricted, with HLA associations seemingly driven largely by CMV exposure. Correlated functional status among segregating V segments might reflect linkage disequilibrium, but an unknown experimental factor could not be ruled out. Immune exposure information for the cohort was limited to CMV serostatus. An earlier analysis of approximately 570 of the donors showed that most TCR beta V segments appeared in productive rearrangements either about 90% or about 30% of the time, which broadly matched IMGT annotations. A later analysis found that TCR association rates varied across HLA loci, with DRB1 alleles showing the most associated TCRs and HLA-C alleles the fewest. Because counts were too low, about 15 rarely observed V segments, including chromosome 9 orphons, were left out of the earlier analysis of approximately 580 of the donors. According to a later analysis, parvovirus B19, influenza, CMV and Epstein-Barr virus appeared linked to several top co-occurrence clusters. In a later analysis, HLA-associated TCR beta chains were found to be more clonally expanded and to have lower generation probabilities than equally common non-associated chains. Because HLA typing was unavailable for some donors at each locus, only the typed subset was used in association tests. A total of around 150 TCR beta chains were listed by the study as associated with cytomegalovirus. Compared with the roughly 670-donor mean, donors in an Asian-associated ancestry cluster had fewer N-insertions in productive TCRs, according to a later genetic analysis. In a later analysis, about 16,000 TCR beta sequences were associated with specific HLA alleles at a false discovery rate of 0.05. While some public TCRs were present in many individuals, most TCR sequences turned up only very rarely across donors. When HLA alleles, especially DR and DQ, strongly co-occurred, attributing TCR associations to individual alleles was difficult. The cohort was sequenced for TCR beta chains only, and without alpha or paired-chain data the features that could be detected were limited. A further reported finding was that TCR beta sequences accurately predicted the HLA-A and HLA-B alleles for most subjects in the first cohort. A group of highly shared sequence variants was considered likely to be a technical artifact of the sequencing pipeline. The authors suggested that the approach could potentially be extended to other disease states and immunological phenotypes.

The germline V gene specifies SGHTA as CDR1 and FQGNSA as CDR2. The CDR3 has 16 amino acids, counting the end cysteine and phenylalanine. CDR3 DNA is the only sequence kept; it has 48 bases, read in frame from the first base. V loses 3 bases at its end and J loses 4 bases; junction bases beyond the gene matches: 11. This sequence originates from a young woman in good health and CMV-seropositive. The receptor chain draws on TRBV7-2 and TRBJ2-5; a stretch of 7 junction bases matches TRBD2. Sequences were obtained from PBMCs. CDR3 reads: CASSFPQRVAGETQYF. The bases read TGTGCCAGCAGCTTCCCCCAGAGAGTAGCGGGAGAGACCCAGTACTTC.